This T cell receptor (beta chain) is from a study of cytomegalovirus exposure and HLA in healthy donors. Germline trimming cut 0 bases from V and 0 bases from J; bases unmatched to any gene: 11. Germline-derived CDR1 and CDR2 are MNHEY and SMNVEV (reference sequence). CDR3 length: 19 amino acids. This clone has only a few counts. This PCR relied on a set of 60 Vbeta primers and 13 Jbeta primers. Generated by immunoSEQ multiplex PCR, the TCRdb table keeps only in-frame clones and is missing some. This table has 100,000 to 150,000 clones, 70% to 90% appearing once. This sequence joins TRBV27 and TRBJ2-3; TRBD2 agrees at 8 bases. The clonotype was recovered from a man aged 40-50 years in good health and CMV-seronegative. Specimen: PBMCs. The CDR3 loop reads CASSLSPSGFSVSTDTQYF. The CDR3 region has the DNA TGTGCCAGCAGTTTATCCCCTAGCGGGTTTTCCGTCAGCACAGATACGCAGTATTTT.